Reported below is one T cell receptor (beta chain). No antigen is known for it. The record originates from a study of cytomegalovirus exposure and HLA in healthy donors. Study-wide findings and caveats: Listed as cytomegalovirus-associated were more than 150 TCR beta chains.

The PCR made use of 60 Vbeta and 13 Jbeta primers. Generated by immunoSEQ multiplex PCR, the TCRdb table keeps only in-frame clones and is missing some. This sample has about 180,000 clones, with about 80% found just once. J lost 12 bases, V lost 1 base, and 5 bases had no gene match. CDR3 size: 13 residues. Germline CDR1 ENHRY, CDR2 SYGVKD. This receptor was obtained from a man aged 55 to 69 in good health and CMV-seronegative. Sequenced input: PBMCs. This chain joins TRBV10-3 and TRBJ1-4; 7 bases map to TRBD1. The CDR3 loop is CAISELTGTELFF. Here the CDR3 DNA reads TGTGCCATCAGTGAGTTGACAGGGACGGAACTGTTTTTT.